The rows below give T cell receptor beta chains drawn from one sample of a study of cytomegalovirus exposure and HLA in healthy donors. The method was immunoSEQ multiplex PCR; TCRdb's version includes in-frame clones alone and lacks a portion of them. Here the sample spans 200,000 to 250,000 clones, approximately 81% being singletons. Sequencing was carried out using PBMCs. The receptors originated from a human donor in good health. The CDR3 runs from the conserved cysteine through the conserved F or W. A D gene is named only where the DNA matches it firmly. Expanded clones are given a class, and other clones once, few, many or no size at all.

clone size | D gene | J gene | V gene | CDR3 protein | CDR3 DNA
- | - | TRBJ1-4 | TRBV15 | CATSRERQRGSNEKLFF | TGTGCCACCAGCAGAGAGAGACAGAGAGGATCTAATGAAAAACTGTTTTTT
- | TRBD1 | TRBJ1-2 | TRBV5-1 | CASSSEQGAVGYTF | TGCGCCAGCAGCTCTGAACAGGGGGCGGTTGGCTACACCTTC
- | TRBD1 | TRBJ1-5 | TRBV19 | CASSRQGYQPQHF | TGTGCCAGTAGTAGACAGGGTTATCAGCCCCAGCATTTT
- | TRBD2 | TRBJ2-1 | TRBV7-2 | CASSPGGLADYNEQFF | TGTGCCAGCAGCCCCGGCGGACTAGCGGACTACAATGAGCAGTTCTTC
- | TRBD1 | TRBJ1-1 | TRBV2 | CASSGGQGAGTEAFF | TGTGCCAGCAGTGGGGGGCAGGGGGCCGGCACTGAAGCTTTCTTT
- | - | TRBJ1-2 | TRBV6-4 | CASGGDCRGYGYTF | TGTGCCAGCGGAGGAGACTGTCGAGGCTATGGCTACACCTTC
- | TRBD1 | TRBJ2-2 | TRBV7-9 | CASSFRTGGHTGELFF | TGTGCCAGCAGCTTTAGGACAGGGGGTCACACCGGGGAGCTGTTTTTT
- | - | TRBJ2-5 | TRBV18 | CASSRSGYQETQYF | TGTGCCAGCTCACGTTCCGGTTACCAAGAGACCCAGTACTTC
once | TRBD1 | TRBJ1-2 | TRBV19 | CASSIDLGTGYGYTF | TGTGCCAGTAGTATAGATCTAGGGACAGGGTATGGCTACACCTTC
- | - | TRBJ1-1 | TRBV5-1 | CASSTSGETEAFF | TGCGCCAGCAGCACATCGGGGGAAACTGAAGCTTTCTTT
- | TRBD2 | TRBJ2-1 | TRBV27 | CASSLTVASGKWFF | TGTGCCAGCAGTCTGACTGTGGCTAGCGGAAAATGGTTCTTC
- | - | TRBJ2-7 | TRBV11-3 | CASSLEAGASYEQYF | TGTGCCAGCAGCTTAGAGGCCGGAGCCTCCTACGAGCAGTACTTC
- | TRBD1 | TRBJ1-2 | TRBV4-3 | CASSQELGQGVHGYTF | TGCGCCAGCAGCCAAGAATTAGGACAGGGGGTCCATGGCTACACCTTC
- | - | TRBJ1-1 | TRBV19 | CASSIDRGRTEAFF | TGTGCCAGTAGTATAGACAGGGGTAGGACTGAAGCTTTCTTT
- | TRBD1 | TRBJ2-7 | TRBV29-1 | CSIWDRTDEQYF | TGCAGCATCTGGGACAGGACGGACGAGCAGTACTTC
- | TRBD1 | TRBJ1-1 | TRBV4-3 | CASRLDRATEAFF | TGCGCCAGCAGACTCGACAGGGCCACTGAAGCTTTCTTT
once | TRBD1 | TRBJ2-5 | TRBV29-1 | CSVRQGVETQYF | TGCAGCGTTAGGCAGGGGGTGGAGACCCAGTACTTC
- | - | TRBJ2-7 | TRBV25-1 | CASSEYNQLGEQYF | TGTGCCAGCAGTGAATATAACCAGCTCGGGGAGCAGTACTTC
- | TRBD1 | TRBJ2-4 | TRBV9 | CASSARDRGVKNIQYF | TGTGCCAGCAGCGCAAGGGACAGGGGCGTCAAAAACATTCAGTACTTC
- | TRBD1 | TRBJ1-1 | TRBV18 | CASSPLTGGRTEAFF | TGTGCCAGCTCACCACTGACAGGGGGGAGGACTGAAGCTTTCTTT
- | - | TRBJ2-7 | TRBV4-2 | CASSLLRGGLYEQYF | TGTGCCAGCAGCCTTCTCCGGGGTGGACTCTACGAGCAGTACTTC
- | - | TRBJ1-5 | TRBV30 | CAWSFRGGQPQHF | TGTGCCTGGAGTTTCAGGGGTGGACAGCCCCAGCATTTT
- | - | TRBJ1-1 | TRBV19 | CASRLGGTEAFF | TGTGCCAGTAGGCTCGGGGGGACTGAAGCTTTCTTT
- | - | TRBJ1-3 | TRBV18 | CASSPIAGHKAGNTIYF | TGTGCCAGCTCACCAATCGCAGGCCATAAGGCTGGAAACACCATATATTTT